These 17 T cell receptor beta chains were sequenced from one sample in a study of blood T cell repertoires in COVID-19. Produced via immunoSEQ multiplex PCR; TCRdb's table is partial and in-frame only. Here the sample spans 150,000 to 200,000 clones, more than 70% being singletons. Sequences were obtained from peripheral blood. The receptors were gathered from a human donor in a cohort sampled during active COVID-19.

This clone was seen a handful of times. The chain couples TRBV5-1 to TRBJ1-1; 7 positions match TRBD1. The CDR3 runs to 15 residues. V lost 0 bases and J lost 1; bases outside the gene matches: 3. CDR1 SGHRS and CDR2 YFSETQ come from the germline V gene. The CDR3 DNA reads as TGCGCCAGCAGCTTGGGGGACAGTCGGAACACTGAAGCTTTCTTT. This gives the protein CASSLGDSRNTEAFF.

In nucleotides, the CDR3 is TGTGCCAGCAGCTTTACCGGGACAGCCTATGGCTACACCTTC. It codes for CASSFTGTAYGYTF. J is TRBJ1-2 and V is TRBV9; 7 bases are a match to TRBD1. CDR1 and CDR2 from the germline V gene are SGDLS and YYNGEE. This CDR3 has 14 residues. V was clipped by 4 bases and J by 4 bases; unmatched bases: 7.

The table lists this clone with a count of one. The V gene is TRBV18, the J gene TRBJ1-3; D remains unclear. Germline V CDR1 and CDR2: KGHSH, LQKENI. This CDR3 contains 18 residues. V gave up 0 bases and J gave up 2 bases, with 17 bases separating them. The CDR3: CASSPPGVVMLPGNTIYF. CDR3 DNA: TGTGCCAGCTCACCACCGGGAGTAGTCATGCTCCCTGGAAACACCATATATTTT. Drawing the rest from reference TRBV18 and TRBJ1-3, the complete variable domain is NAGVMQNPRHLVRRRGQEARLRCSPMKGHSHVYWYRQLPEEGLKFMVYLQKENIIDESGMPKERFSAEFPKEGPSILRIQQVVRGDSAAYFCASSPPGVVMLPGNTIYFGEGSWLTVV.

This rearrangement joins TRBV10-3 to TRBJ2-1; TRBD2 matches at 9 bases. V lost 2 bases, J lost 6 bases, and 5 bases stayed unmatched. The CDR3 has 15 amino acids. From germline, CDR1 is ENHRY and CDR2 SYGVKD. The CDR3 sequence: CAISEKASGANEQFF. The CDR3 DNA sequence: TGTGCCATCAGTGAGAAGGCTAGCGGGGCCAATGAGCAGTTCTTC.

Written as DNA, the CDR3 is TGTGCCAGCAGCAAAGTCCCACCTAACGAGCAGTACTTC. It encodes CASSKVPPNEQYF. The V and J genes are TRBV21-1 and TRBJ2-7; whether TRBD2, the table's D call, matches the DNA was not checked. TRBV21-1 is designated a pseudogene. There are 13 residues in the CDR3.

V gene TRBV5-1 combines with J gene TRBJ2-7; possibly TRBD2 for D (5 bases). Germline CDR1 and CDR2: SGHRS and YFSETQ. This CDR3 is built from 14 residues. V lost 0 bases and J 3 bases, leaving 10 bases between the germline ends. CDR3 region: CASSLAGDIYEQYF. The CDR3 DNA is TGCGCCAGCAGCTTGGCCGGGGATATCTACGAGCAGTACTTC.

This clone has a single count. The V call is TRBV19, the J call TRBJ1-1, with TRBD1 identical over 8 bases. In germline, CDR1 is LNHDA, CDR2 SQIVND (reference sequence). CDR3 size: 16 residues. The V and J ends lost 7 bases and 1 base, in that order; junction bases with no gene match: 11. In DNA, the CDR3 is TGTGCCAGTACCTCCTACAGGACAGGGAGGAACACTGAAGCTTTCTTT. Translated, it gives CASTSYRTGRNTEAFF.

This chain uses TRBV7-2 with TRBJ2-7; TRBD2 agrees at 8 bases. This CDR3 comprises 15 residues. Looked up from germline, CDR1 is SGHTA and CDR2 is FQGNSA. The V gene end was trimmed by 4 bases and the J gene end by 7 bases; junction bases not matched to a gene: 12. In DNA, the CDR3 is TGTGCCAGCAGCTCCAAGCGGGGGTTTTCAGGGGAGCAGTACTTC. This translates into CASSSKRGFSGEQYF.

The chain is built from TRBV6-5 and TRBJ2-7, with TRBD2 matching 9 bases. CDR3 length: 15 residues. The J segment lost 1 base and the V segment lost 10 bases, leaving 11 bases of the junction unmatched. Per the germline V gene, CDR1 is MNHEY and CDR2 is SVGAGI. The CDR3 is CATRRPSGASYEQYF. CDR3 nucleotide sequence: TGTGCCACCCGGCGGCCTAGCGGGGCATCCTACGAGCAGTACTTC.

The chain employs TRBV2 and TRBJ1-2; D perhaps matches TRBD1 (5 bases). This CDR3 is 15 amino acids long. The germline V gene has CDR1 SNHLY and CDR2 FYNNEI. V lost 4 bases and J lost 0, with 12 bases in between. The CDR3 nucleotides are TGTGCCAGCAGTGTAGCGGCAGGGCCTAACTATGGCTACACCTTC. It is translated as CASSVAAGPNYGYTF.

V gene TRBV4-1 combines with J gene TRBJ1-2, with 9 bases matching TRBD1. The CDR3 has 14 residues. J lost 6 bases, V lost 2 bases, and 4 bases had no gene match. Germline CDR1 reads MGHRA; CDR2 reads YSYEKL. Written as DNA, the CDR3 is TGCGCCAGCAGCCAACCCGGGACAGGGAATGGCTACACCTTC. Protein sequence: CASSQPGTGNGYTF.

The chain recombines TRBV4-1 with TRBJ1-6; D might be TRBD1 (6 bases). V was shortened by 1 base and J by 9 bases, with 10 bases between the two germline ends. CDR3 length equals 14 residues. In germline, CDR1 is MGHRA, CDR2 YSYEKL. CDR3 nucleotides: TGCGCCAGCAGCCAAGTCCAGGGGCCTTCACCCCTCCACTTT. Translation: CASSQVQGPSPLHF.

The chain combines TRBV6-2 or TRBV6-3 with TRBJ1-5; TRBD1 matches 10 bases. V shed 0 bases, J shed 4 bases, and the junction held 6 bases outside the gene matches. The germline gives CDR1 MNHEY, CDR2 SVGEGT. The CDR3 contains 17 residues. The CDR3 sequence is CASSYSGTGALNQPQHF. The CDR3 DNA follows: TGTGCCAGCAGTTACTCCGGGACAGGGGCCCTAAATCAGCCCCAGCATTTT.

The rearrangement links TRBV7-2 to TRBJ2-5; D not resolved. The ends were cut back, 3 bases at V and 4 bases at J, with 6 bases in the middle. Germline V gene data show CDR1 as SGHTA and CDR2 as FQGNSA. The CDR3 contains 12 residues. CDR3 DNA: TGTGCCAGCAGCTTTTCGGGAGAGACCCAGTACTTC. It is translated as CASSFSGETQYF. The entire variable domain, with the rest obtained from reference TRBV7-2 and TRBJ2-5, is as follows: GAGVSQSPSNKVTEKGKDVELRCDPISGHTALYWYRQSLGQGLEFLIYFQGNSAPDKSGLPSDRFSAERTGGSVSTLTIQRTQQEDSAVYLCASSFSGETQYFGPGTRLLVL.

The V call is TRBV11-3, the J call TRBJ2-1; the D is unclear. The V end lost 1 base, the J end lost 9 bases, and 7 bases lay between the germline ends. CDR1 and CDR2 from the germline V gene are SGHNT and YENEEA. The CDR3 has 12 amino acids. The CDR3 is CASSLGLGEQFF. CDR3 nucleotide sequence: TGTGCCAGCAGCTTAGGGCTAGGTGAGCAGTTCTTC.

The chain joins TRBV12-3 or TRBV12-4 to TRBJ1-1, with unresolved D. CDR3 length equals 13 residues. The V and J ends lost 6 bases and 1 base respectively, with 9 bases between them. The CDR3 DNA reads as TGTGCCAGCAGCTCACGAGGGAACACTGAAGCTTTCTTT. It is translated as CASSSRGNTEAFF.

This chain uses TRBV19 with TRBJ2-5, with 12 bases lining up with TRBD1. Looked up from germline, CDR1 is LNHDA and CDR2 is SQIVND (reference sequence). Germline trimming cut 5 bases from V and 5 bases from J; bases unmatched to any gene: 9. This CDR3 contains 16 residues. CDR3 residues: CASSPIGTGGLETQYF. The CDR3 nucleotides read TGTGCCAGTAGTCCAATCGGGACAGGGGGCTTGGAGACCCAGTACTTC.